This T cell receptor beta chain appears in the sequencing data of a study of T-cell reconstitution after alpha-beta-depleted transplantation in children (dated by TCRdb to about 2016). About the full investigation: Using TCR repertoire profiling, the study followed T-cell immune reconstitution in a quantitative way in children after TCRalphabeta/CD19-depleted allogeneic hematopoietic cell transplantation.

Relative to germline, V is missing 2 bases and J is missing 7 bases, with 7 bases of the junction outside any gene match. CDR1 and CDR2 were assigned from the germline V gene as LGHNA and YSLEER. CDR3 length: 15 amino acids, cysteine to phenylalanine. The DNA shown is the 45-base CDR3, in frame from base 1. This clonotype was seen repeatedly, ten times or more. Its cognate antigen has yet to be identified. The record has no base qualities; no much larger clone is one base away. The library relied on PCR. Sequenced using an Illumina HiSeq 2500. To normalize quantification of the TCRbeta repertoire, the TCR libraries were built with molecular barcoding that relied on unique molecular identifiers. TCRdb cleaned the public reads at Q25 with fastp, built clones with MiXCR and kept in-frame beta chains. CDR3 protein duplicates are merged, each entry listing the most common genes and DNA. The sample contains some 240,000 distinct CDR3 sequences, 9% to 10% of them found a single time. Approximately 4.7% of the sample belongs to the ten largest clones.

The sample here was PBMCs from the stem cell graft donor, taken from the stem cell graft. The TCR was taken from a human donor who donated a stem cell graft to a child with SCID. The chain is assembled from TRBV4-3 and TRBJ1-5; TRBD1 agrees with 8 junctional bases. Here the CDR3 is given as CASSQSDRGNQPQHF. The DNA is TGCGCCAGCAGCCAATCTGACAGGGGAAACCAGCCCCAGCATTTT.